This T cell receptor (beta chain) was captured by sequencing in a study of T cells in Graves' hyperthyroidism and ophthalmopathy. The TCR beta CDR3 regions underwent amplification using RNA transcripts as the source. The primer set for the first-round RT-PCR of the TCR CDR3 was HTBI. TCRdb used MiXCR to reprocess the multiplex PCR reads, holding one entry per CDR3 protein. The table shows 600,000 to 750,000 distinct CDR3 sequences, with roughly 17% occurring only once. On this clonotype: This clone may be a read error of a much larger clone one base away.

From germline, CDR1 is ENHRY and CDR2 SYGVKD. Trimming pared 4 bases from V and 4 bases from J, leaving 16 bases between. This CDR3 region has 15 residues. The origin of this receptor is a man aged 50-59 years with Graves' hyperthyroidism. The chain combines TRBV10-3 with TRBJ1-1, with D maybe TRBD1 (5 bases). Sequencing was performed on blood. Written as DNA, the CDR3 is TGTGCCATCAGTGGGGGTATTATAGGGGTCACTGAAGCTTTCTTT. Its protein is CAISGGIIGVTEAFF.